The rows below give T cell receptor beta chains drawn from one sample of a study of vaccination effects on CD4 cells after COVID-19. What these receptors recognize is not known. The repertoire was sequenced with immunoSEQ multiplex PCR; TCRdb's copy has only in-frame clones and lacks some. The sample has about 40,000 clones; approximately 73% are singletons. The material sequenced was CD4+ T cells from PBMCs cultured with a peptide pool, taken before COVID-19 vaccination. The receptor set was obtained from a human donor who had a prior SARS-CoV-2 infection. CDR3s include the opening cysteine and the closing phenylalanine or tryptophan. Each record gives: D gene, J gene, clone size, V gene, CDR3 protein, CDR3 DNA. D genes are given only for firm matches. Size tells how often a clone was seen (once, few, many) or the class of an expanded clone, and some rows leave it out.

TRBD1 | TRBJ1-5 | few | TRBV4-2 | CASSLYQGADSNQPQHF | TGTGCCAGCAGCCTGTATCAGGGGGCGGATAGCAATCAGCCCCAGCATTTT
NA | TRBJ1-5 | NA | TRBV3-1/TRBV3-2 | CASSLGGNRPQHF | TGTGCCAGCAGCCTGGGGGGCAATCGGCCCCAGCATTTT
TRBD2 | TRBJ2-1 | NA | TRBV30 | CAWRGLAGRGEQFF | TGTGCCTGGAGAGGACTAGCGGGACGAGGTGAGCAGTTCTTC
NA | TRBJ1-3 | few | TRBV5-8 | CASSLGTYSSGNTIYF | TGTGCCAGCAGCTTGGGGACTTACTCCTCTGGAAACACCATATATTTT
NA | TRBJ2-2 | NA | TRBV11-2 | CASSFRDSANTGELFF | TGTGCCAGCAGCTTCAGAGACAGCGCGAACACCGGGGAGCTGTTTTTT
NA | TRBJ1-2 | NA | TRBV5-4 | CASSLGAGDYGYTF | TGTGCCAGCAGCTTGGGTGCAGGGGACTATGGCTACACCTTC
NA | TRBJ1-5 | NA | TRBV30 | CAWNPGRNQPQHF | TGTGCCTGGAATCCGGGGCGGAATCAGCCCCAGCATTTT
NA | TRBJ1-5 | NA | TRBV10-3 | CAISLGGQSNQPQHF | TGTGCCATTTCTCTTGGGGGGCAAAGCAATCAGCCCCAGCATTTT
NA | TRBJ2-3 | NA | TRBV18 | CASSPWGGSLPSTDTQYF | TGTGCCAGCTCACCGTGGGGAGGAAGCCTTCCTAGCACAGATACGCAGTATTTT
TRBD1 | TRBJ2-2 | NA | TRBV9 | CASSVTGQGAAGELFF | TGTGCCAGCAGCGTCACGGGACAGGGGGCCGCCGGGGAGCTGTTTTTT
NA | TRBJ2-1 | NA | TRBV5-6 | CASSLPGNSDNEQFF | TGTGCCAGCAGCTTACCGGGAAATTCCGACAATGAGCAGTTCTTC
NA | TRBJ2-7 | few | TRBV2 | CASSNRAALDEQYF | TGTGCCAGCAGTAACCGGGCCGCCTTGGACGAGCAGTACTTC
TRBD1 | TRBJ1-3 | few | TRBV7-8 | CASSQTGLGNTIYF | TGTGCCAGCAGTCAGACAGGGTTAGGAAACACCATATATTTT
NA | TRBJ1-1 | NA | TRBV28 | CASSLHEIEAFF | TGTGCCAGCAGTTTACACGAGATTGAAGCTTTCTTT
TRBD2 | TRBJ2-1 | few | TRBV11-3 | CASNPGLAGGDDNEQFF | TGTGCCAGCAACCCGGGACTAGCGGGAGGAGATGACAATGAGCAGTTCTTC
NA | TRBJ2-1 | NA | TRBV11-2 | CASSSGSFSYNEQFF | TGTGCCAGCAGCTCAGGTTCATTTTCCTACAATGAGCAGTTCTTC
TRBD1 | TRBJ2-6 | NA | TRBV7-9 | CASSLATGGPGANVLTF | TGTGCCAGCAGCTTAGCCACAGGGGGCCCTGGGGCCAACGTCCTGACTTTC
NA | TRBJ2-6 | NA | TRBV18 | CASSANTGGANVLTF | TGTGCCAGCTCGGCCAACACCGGGGGGGCCAACGTCCTGACTTTC
NA | TRBJ2-1 | NA | TRBV18 | CASSPQWGVGNEQFF | TGTGCCAGCTCACCACAATGGGGTGTGGGCAATGAGCAGTTCTTC
NA | TRBJ1-6 | NA | TRBV6-6 | CASITGRTTNSPLHF | TGTGCCAGCATTACGGGGCGAACAACTAATTCACCCCTCCACTTT
NA | TRBJ1-5 | NA | TRBV7-2 | CASSQWASVSNQPQHF | TGTGCCAGCAGCCAGTGGGCCTCGGTGAGCAATCAGCCCCAGCATTTT
NA | TRBJ2-7 | few | TRBV5-6 | CASSLWGEQYF | TGTGCCAGCAGCCTTTGGGGGGAGCAGTACTTC
NA | TRBJ1-2 | few | TRBV12-5 | CASGWVQGISEGYTF | TGTGCTAGTGGTTGGGTACAGGGTATCAGCGAAGGCTACACCTTC
TRBD1 | TRBJ1-5 | NA | TRBV28 | CASSSQGRNQPQHF | TGTGCCAGCAGTTCACAGGGGCGCAATCAGCCCCAGCATTTT
NA | TRBJ2-3 | NA | TRBV7-2 | CASSLVEQADTQYF | TGTGCCAGCAGCTTAGTGGAGCAGGCAGATACGCAGTATTTT
TRBD2 | TRBJ2-7 | NA | TRBV7-2 | CASSPQPGAGGRTEQYF | TGTGCCAGCAGTCCGCAGCCCGGCGCGGGCGGGAGGACCGAGCAGTACTTC
NA | TRBJ1-2 | NA | TRBV7-2 | CASSFGGAANYGYTF | TGTGCCAGCAGCTTTGGAGGGGCGGCTAACTATGGCTACACCTTC
NA | TRBJ2-5 | NA | TRBV9 | CASSYGRGQETQYF | TGTGCCAGCAGCTATGGCCGGGGGCAAGAGACCCAGTACTTC
NA | TRBJ2-1 | NA | TRBV7-2 | CASSKRRDEQFF | TGTGCCAGCAGCAAGAGAAGGGATGAGCAGTTCTTC
NA | TRBJ2-7 | NA | TRBV7-2 | CASSLVRETGEQYF | TGTGCCAGCAGCTTAGTCCGGGAGACCGGCGAGCAGTACTTC
NA | TRBJ2-2 | NA | TRBV19 | CASSSFRGGRGYTGELFF | TGTGCCAGTAGTAGTTTTCGGGGAGGACGAGGATACACCGGGGAGCTGTTTTTT
NA | TRBJ1-1 | NA | TRBV7-9 | CASSLAQIWGAWDTEAFF | TGTGCCAGCAGCTTAGCGCAAATCTGGGGGGCTTGGGACACTGAAGCTTTCTTT
NA | TRBJ2-7 | NA | TRBV6-5 | CASTIATSYEQYF | TGTGCCAGCACGATAGCTACTTCCTACGAGCAGTACTTC
TRBD2 | TRBJ2-1 | NA | TRBV9 | CASSAKLATYNEQFF | TGTGCCAGCAGCGCCAAACTAGCGACCTACAATGAGCAGTTCTTC
NA | TRBJ1-2 | few | TRBV7-6 | CASSFAEGGGYTF | TGTGCCAGCAGCTTTGCCGAGGGCGGTGGCTACACCTTC
TRBD1 | TRBJ2-5 | NA | TRBV27 | CASSLSGWGTGGKETQYF | TGTGCCAGCAGTTTATCGGGTTGGGGGACAGGGGGCAAAGAGACCCAGTACTTC
TRBD1 | TRBJ1-6 | NA | TRBV27 | CASSSRQGNSPLHF | TGTGCCAGCAGTTCCCGACAGGGGAATTCACCCCTCCACTTT
TRBD2 | TRBJ2-7 | few | TRBV9 | CASSLSGDSYEQYF | TGTGCCAGCAGTCTTAGCGGGGACTCCTACGAGCAGTACTTC
NA | TRBJ2-3 | NA | TRBV6-6 | CASRRLGGDTQYF | TGTGCCAGCAGACGACTAGGCGGGGATACGCAGTATTTT
TRBD2 | TRBJ2-3 | medium-sized | TRBV2 | CASSTSGGADTQYF | TGTGCCAGCAGTACTAGCGGGGGGGCAGATACGCAGTATTTT
NA | TRBJ1-1 | NA | TRBV29-1 | CSVEYFGNTEAFF | TGCAGCGTTGAGTACTTTGGGAACACTGAAGCTTTCTTT
TRBD2 | TRBJ2-7 | NA | TRBV4-3 | CASSQEQEREGSYEQYF | TGCGCCAGCAGCCAAGAGCAGGAGCGGGAGGGCTCCTACGAGCAGTACTTC
TRBD1 | TRBJ1-1 | NA | TRBV13 | CASSYGQGAGWTEAFF | TGTGCCAGCAGCTACGGACAGGGGGCAGGGTGGACTGAAGCTTTCTTT
NA | TRBJ1-4 | NA | TRBV24-1 | CATSDSRGIGEKLFF | TGTGCCACCAGTGATAGCAGGGGCATTGGTGAAAAACTGTTTTTT
NA | TRBJ2-1 | NA | TRBV6-2/TRBV6-3 | CASSTSGLAGRRQFF | NA
TRBD2 | TRBJ2-7 | NA | TRBV9 | CASSASSGSAYEQYF | TGTGCCAGCAGCGCTTCTAGCGGGAGCGCCTACGAGCAGTACTTC
TRBD1 | TRBJ2-7 | few | TRBV11-1 | CASSLAGGSYEQYF | TGTGCCAGCAGCTTGGCAGGGGGCTCCTACGAGCAGTACTTC
NA | TRBJ1-5 | NA | TRBV4-2 | CASSQRAATFSDQPQHF | TGTGCCAGCAGTCAGCGGGCAGCCACATTCAGCGATCAGCCCCAGCATTTT
NA | TRBJ1-4 | NA | TRBV5-5 | CASSPRRVTTTNEKLFF | TGTGCCAGCAGCCCACGGAGAGTTACCACAACTAATGAAAAACTGTTTTTT
TRBD1 | TRBJ2-7 | NA | TRBV18 | CASSRTQGREVEQYF | TGTGCCAGCTCACGGACACAGGGGAGAGAAGTCGAGCAGTACTTC
NA | TRBJ2-3 | NA | TRBV7-6 | CASSLGWADTQYF | TGTGCCAGCAGCTTAGGGTGGGCCGATACGCAGTATTTT
TRBD2 | TRBJ2-4 | NA | TRBV7-2 | CASSPGTTIAKNIQYF | TGTGCCAGCAGCCCCGGGACTACAATAGCCAAAAACATTCAGTACTTC
NA | TRBJ2-5 | NA | TRBV30 | CAWSVLRKETQYF | TGTGCCTGGAGTGTACTTAGGAAGGAGACCCAGTACTTC
TRBD2 | TRBJ2-7 | NA | TRBV4-1 | CASSPGGPSGTRSYEQYF | TGCGCCAGCAGCCCTGGGGGCCCTAGCGGGACGAGATCCTACGAGCAGTACTTC
NA | TRBJ1-6 | NA | TRBV2 | CASSLSRYNSPLHF | TGTGCCAGCTCCCTAAGCCGGTATAATTCACCCCTCCACTTT
NA | TRBJ1-1 | few | TRBV19 | CASSIAPMNTEAFF | TGTGCCAGTAGTATAGCTCCGATGAACACTGAAGCTTTCTTT
TRBD1 | TRBJ2-7 | few | TRBV15 | CATSRDRGYEQYF | TGTGCCACCAGCAGGGACAGGGGATACGAGCAGTACTTC
NA | TRBJ2-7 | NA | TRBV4-1 | CASSQSLRGAGAEQYF | TGCGCCAGCAGCCAATCCCTACGGGGAGCGGGTGCCGAGCAGTACTTC
TRBD1 | TRBJ1-1 | NA | TRBV6-6 | CASSSDRGMTEAFF | TGTGCCAGCAGTTCCGACAGGGGGATGACTGAAGCTTTCTTT